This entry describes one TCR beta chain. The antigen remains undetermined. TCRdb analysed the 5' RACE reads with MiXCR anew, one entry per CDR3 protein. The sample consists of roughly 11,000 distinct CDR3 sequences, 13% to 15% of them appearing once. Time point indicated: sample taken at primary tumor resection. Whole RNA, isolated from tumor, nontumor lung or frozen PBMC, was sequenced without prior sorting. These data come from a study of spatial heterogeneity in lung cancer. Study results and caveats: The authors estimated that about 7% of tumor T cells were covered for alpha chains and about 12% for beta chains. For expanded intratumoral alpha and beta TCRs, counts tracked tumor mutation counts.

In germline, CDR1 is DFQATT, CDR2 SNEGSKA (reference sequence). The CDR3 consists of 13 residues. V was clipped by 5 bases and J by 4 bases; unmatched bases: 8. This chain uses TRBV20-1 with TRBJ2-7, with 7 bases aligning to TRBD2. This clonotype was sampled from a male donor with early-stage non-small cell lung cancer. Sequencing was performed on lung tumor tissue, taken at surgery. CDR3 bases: TGCAGTGCTCGCTGGGCGGGAGTATACGAGCAGTACTTC. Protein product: CSARWAGVYEQYF.